One and the same sample provided the 19 T cell receptor beta chains below, sequenced in a study of Graves' ophthalmopathy and Graves' hyperthyroidism. Amplified TCR beta CDR3 regions were obtained using RNA transcripts as template. First-round RT-PCR relied on HTBI primers, and a second-round multiplex PCR came next. TCRdb re-called the multiplex PCR reads through MiXCR, storing one row per CDR3 protein. In the table there are about 410,000 distinct CDR3 sequences, 15% to 20% of which are singletons. The sequencing sample was made of peripheral blood. The receptors here all came from a woman aged 18-29 years with Graves' ophthalmopathy.

This clonotype was counted at least ten times. The chain joins TRBV6-2 or TRBV6-3 to TRBJ2-4; D might be TRBD1 (6 bases). The CDR3 sequence is 15 residues long. Germline CDR1 MNHEY, CDR2 SVGEGT. Trimming took off 5 bases at V and 7 bases at J, with 18 bases between the two ends. The CDR3 is CASSDLRTEANIQYF. The CDR3 DNA follows: TGTGCCAGCAGTGACCTGAGGACAGAGGCCAACATTCAGTACTTC.

This clonotype was counted many times. The CDR3: CASSFGPGGYEQYF. The CDR3 nucleotides read TGTGCCAGCAGCTTTGGGCCAGGGGGCTACGAGCAGTACTTC. V usage is TRBV7-2 and J usage is TRBJ2-7; 7 bases line up with TRBD1. The CDR3 length is 14 residues. Germline CDR1 reads SGHTA; CDR2 reads FQGNSA. With V trimmed by 3 bases and J by 3 bases, 5 bases remained unmatched.

The table lists this clonotype with many counts. V is TRBV7-8 and J is TRBJ1-2; D might be TRBD1 (5 bases). Trimming left V 1 base short and J 8 bases short, with 17 bases between. The germline V gene encodes CDR1 SGHVS and CDR2 FQNEAQ. This CDR3 region has 15 residues. Here the CDR3 reads CASSLGGNRAVGYTF. CDR3 sequence (DNA): TGTGCCAGCAGCTTAGGGGGGAATAGGGCGGTAGGCTACACCTTC.

This clonotype was recorded at least ten times. The chain joins TRBV7-8 to TRBJ2-7; either TRBD1 or TRBD2 may supply D (5 bases each). Trimming took off 1 base at V and 5 bases at J, with 12 bases between the two ends. This CDR3 contains 14 residues. Germline V lookup: CDR1 SGHVS, CDR2 FQNEAQ. Here the CDR3 reads CASSLGGDYNEQYF. The CDR3 coding sequence is TGTGCCAGCAGCTTAGGAGGGGATTACAACGAGCAGTACTTC.

V is TRBV12-3 or TRBV12-4 and J is TRBJ1-5; D perhaps matches TRBD1 (5 bases). Trimming left V 4 bases short and J 1 base short, with 11 bases between. The CDR3 runs 15 residues. The CDR3 region is CASSSYRDSNQPQHF. The CDR3 nucleotides read TGTGCCAGCAGTTCCTACCGGGACAGCAATCAGCCCCAGCATTTT.

This clonotype turned up a few times. The CDR3 bases are TGTGCCAGCAGTATCCGGACAGGGTATAATTCACCCCTCCACTTT. Its protein is CASSIRTGYNSPLHF. The rearrangement uses TRBV28 and TRBJ1-6, with TRBD1 matching over 8 bases. J lost 4 bases, V lost 5 bases, and 4 bases had no gene match. CDR3 length: 15 residues. Looked up from germline, CDR1 is MDHEN and CDR2 is SYDVKM.

Ten or more counts support this clonotype. The chain carries TRBV6-5 and TRBJ2-7, with 10 bases identical to TRBD2. CDR3 length: 15 residues. CDR1 is MNHEY, CDR2 SVGAGI, per germline. V trimming: 6 bases; J trimming: 2 bases; junction bases outside the gene matches: 7. CDR3 region: CASRLGLAETYEQYF. The CDR3 nucleotides read TGTGCCAGCAGACTCGGACTAGCGGAAACCTACGAGCAGTACTTC.

The chain is built from TRBV6-5 and TRBJ1-5; 9 bases agree with TRBD1. The germline CDR1 and CDR2 sequences are MNHEY and SVGAGI. V dropped 3 bases and J dropped 0; count of bases not matched to a gene: 6. The CDR3 spans 17 residues. The CDR3 sequence: CASSYSWTGDSNQPQHF. CDR3 DNA sequence: TGTGCCAGCAGTTATTCCTGGACAGGGGATAGCAATCAGCCCCAGCATTTT.

This clonotype was detected many times. The CDR3 loop reads CASSLVVVSETQYF. CDR3 coding DNA: TGTGCCAGCAGCTTAGTTGTAGTCTCAGAGACCCAGTACTTC. V gene TRBV7-2 combines with J gene TRBJ2-5; D is undetermined. CDR3 length: 14 residues. V dropped 1 base and J dropped 4 bases, with 10 bases sitting between them. Germline CDR1 and CDR2: SGHTA and FQGNSA.

This clonotype was seen many times. The gene calls are TRBV6-2 or TRBV6-3 and TRBJ1-5; no clear D. Deletions cut 8 bases from V and 1 base from J, with 9 bases between. The germline V gene has CDR1 MNHEY and CDR2 SVGEGT. This CDR3 has 13 residues. CDR3 bases: TGTGCCAGCTTAGGACCCAGCAATCAGCCCCAGCATTTT. Protein: CASLGPSNQPQHF.

This chain joins TRBV6-1 and TRBJ1-1, with TRBD1 matching 8 bases. The CDR3 is 14 amino acids. CDR1 is MNHNS, CDR2 SASEGT, per germline. Unmatched junction bases numbered 6, after V lost 6 bases and J lost 3 bases. CDR3: CASSSDRVHTEAFF. The DNA for the CDR3 is TGTGCCAGCAGCTCGGACAGGGTCCACACTGAAGCTTTCTTT.

In its sample, this clonotype was seen many times. Germline and junction disagree at one end, which may indicate a read error. The V gene is TRBV6-2 or TRBV6-3, the J gene TRBJ2-5; 8 bases are shared with TRBD2. Germline CDR1 and CDR2: MNHEY and SVGEGT. This CDR3 is built from 15 residues. Written as DNA, the CDR3 is TGTGCTAGCACCAGACAGACTAGCGCTCAGAGGACCCAGTACTTC. As protein: CASTRQTSAQRTQYF.

This clonotype was found many times. This chain connects TRBV10-1 to TRBJ1-6, with D hard to call. Germline loops: CDR1 WNHNN, CDR2 SYGVQD (reference sequence). This CDR3 is built from 14 residues. Trimming took off 6 bases at V and 5 bases at J, with 11 bases between the two ends. CDR3 amino acids: CASREGSDNSPLHF. Here the CDR3 DNA reads TGCGCCAGCAGAGAGGGCTCGGATAATTCACCCCTCCACTTT.

This clonotype was detected ten times or more. The V gene is TRBV18, the J gene TRBJ1-5; no firm D call. The CDR3 is 13 residues long. Per germline, CDR1 KGHSH and CDR2 LQKENI. V lost 5 bases and J 3 bases, leaving 8 bases between the germline ends. CDR3 in amino acids: CASSKGPNQPQHF. The CDR3 bases are TGTGCCAGCTCAAAAGGTCCCAATCAGCCCCAGCATTTT.

In this sample, this clonotype turned up many times. The chain uses TRBV6-1 and TRBJ1-6, with a tentative D call TRBD1 (5 bases). Trimming stripped 3 bases from V and 13 bases from J, with 16 bases between. The CDR3 consists of 14 residues. Germline V lookup: CDR1 MNHNS, CDR2 SASEGT. CDR3 amino acids: CASSDGTWSYPLHF. The CDR3, as DNA: TGTGCCAGCAGTGATGGGACCTGGTCGTATCCCCTCCACTTT.

This clonotype was picked up many times. V is TRBV6-2 or TRBV6-3 and J is TRBJ2-2; a weak D match, TRBD2 (5 bases). This CDR3 is built from 14 residues. V was clipped by 10 bases and J by 1 base, with 13 bases between them. Germline loops: CDR1 MNHEY, CDR2 SVGEGT. The CDR3 loop is CATKGAGNTGELFF. In DNA, the CDR3 is TGTGCCACCAAGGGAGCAGGGAACACCGGGGAGCTGTTTTTT.

This clonotype occurred many times. This sequence joins TRBV5-1 and TRBJ2-2, with a possible D match to TRBD1 (6 bases). The CDR3 has 15 amino acids. Trimming took off 3 bases at V and 6 bases at J, with 15 bases between the two ends. Per the germline V gene, CDR1 is SGHRS and CDR2 is YFSETQ. For the CDR3, the DNA is TGCGCCAGCAGCTGGCTTACAGGGCAGTCCGGGGAGCTGTTTTTT. It translates to CASSWLTGQSGELFF.

This clonotype was counted many times. V usage is TRBV7-9 and J usage is TRBJ2-2; 7 bases are shared with TRBD1. CDR1 is SEHNR and CDR2 is FQNEAQ in the germline V gene (reference sequence). With 4 bases clipped from V and 9 bases from J, the junction kept 5 bases outside the gene matches. The CDR3 is 13 amino acids. The CDR3 nucleotides read TGTGCCAGCAGCTCCACAGGGGCCCGGGAGCTGTTTTTT. Protein sequence: CASSSTGARELFF.

This clonotype was seen at least ten times. The chain uses TRBV6-2 or TRBV6-3 and TRBJ2-5; 14 bases map to TRBD2. The germline CDR1 and CDR2 sequences are MNHEY and SVGEGT. V lost 4 bases and J lost 2; bases outside the gene matches: 0. This CDR3 is 15 amino acids long. The CDR3 loop reads CASSWTSGGQETQYF. The CDR3 DNA reads as TGTGCCAGCAGTTGGACTAGCGGGGGGCAAGAGACCCAGTACTTC.